The clone carrying this TCR beta chain was recorded once. This entry belongs to a study of blood T cell repertoires in COVID-19. About the research overall: Specimens from acute and convalescent COVID-19 originated in the United States, Italy and Spain.

Under the authors' procedure: Scientists estimated how many nucleated cells there were by amplifying reference gene primers. Here immunoSEQ multiplex PCR was the method, and the copy in TCRdb shows in-frame clones only, minus some. Clone size and V and J calls were adopted from that table, with D and trimming inferred from the DNA. Found here are about 360,000 clones, 80% to 90% of them singletons; the top ten hold 7% to 7.5%. Germline V gene sequence: CDR1 SGHNT, CDR2 YYREEE (reference sequence). The CDR3 has 16 residues. V trimming: 2 bases; J trimming: 4 bases; junction bases outside the gene matches: 4.

Sequenced: peripheral blood. The chain uses TRBV5-4 and TRBJ2-6; the match to TRBD1 covers 9 bases. The clonotype originates from an older woman with COVID-19, enrolled during active disease. The CDR3 DNA sequence: TGTGCCAGCAGCTTACAGGGGGCGGGAGGGGCCAACGTCCTGACTTTC. This encodes CASSLQGAGGANVLTF.